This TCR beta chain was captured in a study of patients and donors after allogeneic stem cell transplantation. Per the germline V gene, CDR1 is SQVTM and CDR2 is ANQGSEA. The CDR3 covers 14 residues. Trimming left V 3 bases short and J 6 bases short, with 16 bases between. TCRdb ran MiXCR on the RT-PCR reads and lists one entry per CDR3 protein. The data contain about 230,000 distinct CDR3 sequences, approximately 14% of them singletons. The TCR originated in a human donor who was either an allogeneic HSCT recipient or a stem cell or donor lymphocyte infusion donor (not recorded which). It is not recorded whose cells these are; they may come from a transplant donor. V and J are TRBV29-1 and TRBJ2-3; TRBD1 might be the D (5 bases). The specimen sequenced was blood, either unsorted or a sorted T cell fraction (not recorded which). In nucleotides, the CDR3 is TGCAGCGTTGACTCCAGCAGGGTTTCGGATACGCAGTATTTT. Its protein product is CSVDSSRVSDTQYF.